This entry lists 15 T cell receptor beta chains sequenced from one sample in a study of blood T cell repertoires in COVID-19. Generated by immunoSEQ multiplex PCR, the TCRdb table keeps only in-frame clones and is missing some. The table lists roughly 400,000 clones, over 85% of them singletons, with 1.7% in the top ten. The sequenced sample consisted of PBMCs or T cells enriched from blood (not recorded which). The receptor set was obtained from a woman aged 30 to 39 who had recovered from COVID-19.

Remarks on this clone: Other DNA sequences of this sample code for an identical CDR3. The rearrangement joins TRBV27 to TRBJ1-1, with no clear D. This CDR3 is 13 amino acids long. Per germline, CDR1 MNHEY and CDR2 SMNVEV (reference sequence). Trimming took 2 bases from V and 1 from J, leaving 5 bases between them. CDR3 in DNA: TGTGCCAGCAGTTTAGGAGGGAACACTGAAGCTTTCTTT. Translated, it gives CASSLGGNTEAFF.

This clone was counted between two and nine times. The CDR3 spells CASSRPGTSGNYEQYF. The CDR3 coding sequence is TGTGCCAGCAGTCGACCCGGGACTAGCGGGAACTACGAGCAGTACTTC. This chain connects TRBV6-6 to TRBJ2-7, with 13 bases lining up with TRBD2. CDR1 is MNHNY and CDR2 is SVGAGI in the germline V gene (reference sequence). The CDR3 length is 16 residues. V lost 5 bases, J lost 3 bases, and 7 bases stayed unmatched.

This clone was found many times. The chain joins TRBV9 to TRBJ2-7; possibly TRBD1 for D (5 bases). Trimming took 3 bases from V and 6 from J, leaving 13 bases between them. This CDR3 comprises 13 residues. The germline gives CDR1 SGDLS, CDR2 YYNGEE. CDR3 amino acids: CASSAPVGREQYF. The CDR3 DNA follows: TGTGCCAGCAGCGCGCCAGTGGGGCGCGAGCAGTACTTC.

Details on this clone: The sample contains more than one DNA sequence encoding this CDR3. The chain links TRBV13 to TRBJ1-3; D not certain. CDR1 and CDR2 (germline): PRHDT, FYEKMQ (reference sequence). Trimming took off 6 bases at V and 0 bases at J, with 6 bases between the two ends. The length of the CDR3 is 13 residues. The DNA for the CDR3 is TGTGCCAGCAGTCCCCGCTCTGGAAACACCATATATTTT. Protein sequence: CASSPRSGNTIYF.

The chain is built from TRBV21-1 and TRBJ2-2; the table assigns TRBD1, which was not confirmed against the DNA. TRBV21-1 is termed a pseudogene. This CDR3 has 17 amino acids. The CDR3 is CASSTGDRGPFTGELFF. CDR3 DNA sequence: TGTGCCAGCAGCACGGGTGACAGGGGCCCGTTCACCGGGGAGCTGTTTTTT.

V is TRBV29-1 and J is TRBJ1-1, with 10 nucleotides matching TRBD1. The trim removed 4 bases at V and 1 base at J, leaving 9 bases unmatched. Germline V gene sequence: CDR1 SQVTM, CDR2 ANQGSEA. CDR3 length: 16 residues. CDR3 sequence: CSVGGPTGGENTEAFF. The CDR3 DNA reads as TGCAGCGTTGGGGGGCCGACAGGGGGCGAGAACACTGAAGCTTTCTTT.

V is TRBV18 and J is TRBJ1-2, with a tentative D call TRBD1 (5 bases). Trimming left V 3 bases short and J 8 bases short, with 19 bases between. From germline, CDR1 is KGHSH and CDR2 LQKENI. The CDR3 consists of 15 residues. In DNA form, the CDR3 reads TGTGCCAGCTCACCGGCGAGCGGGGACGCCTCCGGCTACACCTTC. Residues: CASSPASGDASGYTF.

This chain uses TRBV7-8 with TRBJ2-7; D perhaps matches TRBD1 (5 bases). Germline-derived CDR1 and CDR2 are SGHVS and FQNEAQ. This CDR3 is built from 15 residues. V gave up 5 bases and J gave up 1 base, with 15 bases separating them. Here the CDR3 reads CASSPRQGGSYEQYF. The DNA for the CDR3 is TGTGCCAGCAGCCCCAGGCAGGGCGGTTCCTACGAGCAGTACTTC.

The V and J genes are TRBV9 and TRBJ1-3, with TRBD1 matching over 10 bases. Trimming cost V 3 bases and J 4 bases; bases outside gene matches: 10. The CDR3 sequence is 17 residues long. CDR1 SGDLS and CDR2 YYNGEE come from the germline V gene. The CDR3 region is CASSGAVRDRGGNTIYF. In nucleotides, the CDR3 is TGTGCCAGCAGCGGGGCAGTCCGGGACAGGGGCGGAAACACCATATATTTT.

Details on this clone: The identical CDR3 is also encoded by other nucleotide sequences in the sample. The genes are TRBV15 and TRBJ2-5; TRBD1 matches at 10 bases. CDR3 length: 15 residues. From germline, CDR1 is LNHNV and CDR2 YYDKDF (reference sequence). The J segment lost 2 bases and the V segment lost 3 bases, leaving 3 bases of the junction unmatched. The CDR3 protein is CATSRDRGVQETQYF. CDR3 DNA: TGTGCCACCAGCAGGGACAGGGGGGTACAAGAGACCCAGTACTTC.

This chain links TRBV4-1 with TRBJ1-2; TRBD1 aligns across 8 bases. CDR1 and CDR2 (germline): MGHRA, YSYEKL. With V trimmed by 0 bases and J by 6 bases, 21 bases remained unmatched. CDR3 length: 20 residues. The CDR3 here is CASSQDMGVSWTGRFNGYTF. CDR3 nucleotide sequence: TGCGCCAGCAGCCAAGATATGGGGGTATCATGGACAGGGAGATTCAATGGCTACACCTTC.

This chain uses TRBV28 with TRBJ2-1; possible D gene TRBD1, 6 bases. The germline V and J ends were trimmed by 4 bases and 4 bases, with 14 bases remaining between them. The CDR3 spans 15 residues. Germline values: CDR1 MDHEN, CDR2 SYDVKM. For the CDR3, the DNA is TGTGCCAGCAGTTCATACCGGGACACTTACAATGAGCAGTTCTTC. Translated, it gives CASSSYRDTYNEQFF.

V and J are TRBV2 and TRBJ2-2; D is unclear. In germline, CDR1 is SNHLY, CDR2 FYNNEI. Trimming took off 6 bases at V and 5 bases at J, with 19 bases between the two ends. The CDR3 length is 16 residues. The CDR3 protein is CASSRYGSPRTGELFF. The CDR3 DNA sequence: TGTGCCAGCAGCCGATACGGCTCCCCGCGGACCGGGGAGCTGTTTTTT.

This clone was observed a few times. The chain couples TRBV2 to TRBJ2-2, with 7 bases that match TRBD1. CDR3 length: 14 amino acids. CDR1 and CDR2 from the germline V gene are SNHLY and FYNNEI. After removal of 8 bases from V and 5 bases from J, the junction contained 8 bases not matched to a gene. CDR3 coding DNA: TGTGCCAGCGGTACAGGGGAAAGGACCGGGGAGCTGTTTTTT. This gives the protein CASGTGERTGELFF. The full variable domain, completed using reference TRBV2 and TRBJ2-2, is EPEVTQTPSHQVTQMGQEVILRCVPISNHLYFYWYRQILGQKVEFLVSFYNNEISEKSEIFDDQFSVERPDGSNFTLKIRSTKLEDSAMYFCASGTGERTGELFFGEGSRLTVL.

The CDR3 here is CASRAGQSYEQYF. The CDR3 DNA follows: TGTGCCAGCAGGGCGGGACAGAGCTACGAGCAGTACTTC. The chain carries TRBV6-5 and TRBJ2-7; a possible D gene is TRBD1 (7 bases). Trimming pared 6 bases from V and 3 bases from J, leaving 12 bases between. Germline assignment: CDR1 MNHEY and CDR2 SVGAGI. The CDR3 consists of 13 residues.